These 28 T cell receptor beta chains were sequenced from one sample in a study of blood T cell repertoires in COVID-19. Sequencing was performed with immunoSEQ multiplex PCR; in TCRdb, only in-frame clones are kept and a portion is missing. The sample has roughly 110,000 clones, over 55% seen once. The sample comprised peripheral blood. The receptors shown here come from a human donor with acute or convalescent COVID-19. The donor label of this sample is uncertain.

The chain has TRBV5-1 and TRBJ2-1, with 7 bases matching TRBD1. Germline V gene data show CDR1 as SGHRS and CDR2 as YFSETQ. Trimming removed 2 bases from V and 1 base from J; junction bases left unmatched: 3. CDR3 size: 15 residues. The CDR3 DNA sequence: TGCGCCAGCAGCTTACAGGGACAGTCCTACAATGAGCAGTTCTTC. Its translation is CASSLQGQSYNEQFF.

The V and J genes are TRBV2 and TRBJ2-3; 11 positions match TRBD2. This CDR3 is built from 15 residues. CDR1 and CDR2 from the germline V gene are SNHLY and FYNNEI. J gave up 4 bases and V 6 bases, and 6 bases lay outside the gene matches. The CDR3 DNA reads as TGTGCCAGCAGAAGACTAGCGGGGAGCCCAGATACGCAGTATTTT. Residues: CASRRLAGSPDTQYF.

The chain has TRBV6-5 and TRBJ1-2; weak D call: TRBD1 (6 bases). Trimming removed 4 bases at V and 3 bases at J, with 15 bases between. The CDR3 length is 15 residues. Germline CDR1 is MNHEY and CDR2 is SVGAGI. The DNA of the CDR3 is TGTGCCAGCAGTTCGGGACACCAAGCGGACTATGGCTACACCTTC. Amino acids: CASSSGHQADYGYTF.

J is TRBJ1-3 and V is TRBV2, with D tentatively TRBD1 (6 bases). Germline V gives CDR1 SNHLY, CDR2 FYNNEI. This CDR3 comprises 14 residues. V was trimmed by 7 bases and J by 2 bases, leaving 12 bases between them. CDR3 nucleotide sequence: TGTGCCAGCATTAGGAACAGGGCTGGAAACACCATATATTTT. The encoded protein is CASIRNRAGNTIYF.

The chain employs TRBV7-2 and TRBJ1-3; 7 nucleotides match TRBD1. The CDR3 has 15 amino acids. Per germline, CDR1 SGHTA and CDR2 FQGNSA. V was clipped by 5 bases and J by 2 bases; unmatched bases: 6. CDR3 DNA sequence: TGTGCCAGCAGCGCTATGACAGGGACTGGAAACACCATATATTTT. This codes for CASSAMTGTGNTIYF. Complete variable domain (other parts from reference TRBV7-2 and TRBJ1-3): GAGVSQSPSNKVTEKGKDVELRCDPISGHTALYWYRQSLGQGLEFLIYFQGNSAPDKSGLPSDRFSAERTGGSVSTLTIQRTQQEDSAVYLCASSAMTGTGNTIYFGEGSWLTVV.

DNA for the CDR3: TGTGCCAGCAGCTACTCGGACTGGGCGAACACCGGGGAGCTGTTTTTT. Translated: CASSYSDWANTGELFF. The genes are TRBV5-5 and TRBJ2-2, with TRBD2 as a possible D gene (5 bases). Trimming cost V 3 bases and J 0 bases, with 12 bases left between them. The CDR3 is made up of 16 amino acids. The germline V gene encodes CDR1 SGHKS and CDR2 YYEKEE (reference sequence).

The chain employs TRBV5-1 and TRBJ2-5; D is possibly TRBD2 (6 bases). V was trimmed by 0 bases and J by 1 base, leaving 13 bases between them. CDR1 SGHRS and CDR2 YFSETQ come from the germline V gene. The CDR3 extends over 16 amino acids. Written as DNA, the CDR3 is TGCGCCAGCAGCTTGGCCGGTCGGGGGACCCAAGAGACCCAGTACTTC. Its translation: CASSLAGRGTQETQYF.

V is TRBV7-9 and J is TRBJ1-3; unclear D gene. This CDR3 contains 17 residues. Germline lookup yields CDR1 SEHNR and CDR2 FQNEAQ (reference sequence). Trimming stripped 1 base from V and 1 base from J, with 14 bases between. CDR3 sequence: CASSLGLRGGSGNTIYF. CDR3 in DNA: TGTGCCAGCAGCTTAGGATTGCGTGGAGGGTCTGGAAACACCATATATTTT.

The chain links TRBV6-5 to TRBJ2-7; D might be TRBD2 (6 bases). Germline CDR1 MNHEY, CDR2 SVGAGI. The CDR3 runs to 14 residues. V dropped 7 bases and J dropped 0 bases, with 13 bases sitting between them. The CDR3 coding sequence is TGTGCCAGCAATGCGGGACGAAGCTCCTACGAGCAGTACTTC. This encodes CASNAGRSSYEQYF.

J is TRBJ1-3 and V is TRBV2; maybe TRBD1 (5 bases). Trimming removed 3 bases at V and 7 bases at J, with 16 bases between. The germline V gene has CDR1 SNHLY and CDR2 FYNNEI. This CDR3 region has 15 residues. The CDR3, as DNA: TGTGCCAGCAGTGAGGAACAGGCCGGCTCCAACACCATATATTTT. It codes for CASSEEQAGSNTIYF.

This chain joins TRBV30 and TRBJ1-2, with 7 bases fitting TRBD1. In germline, CDR1 is GTSNPN, CDR2 SVGIG (reference sequence). V shed 2 bases and J 6 bases; nucleotides not matched to a gene: 3. This CDR3 has 12 residues. The CDR3: CAWSLTGNGYTF. As DNA, the CDR3 is TGTGCCTGGAGTTTGACAGGGAATGGCTACACCTTC. Full variable domain (outside the CDR3, taken from reference TRBV30 and TRBJ1-2): SQTIHQWPATLVQPVGSPLSLECTVEGTSNPNLYWYRQAAGRGLQLLFYSVGIGQISSEVPQNLSASRPQDRQFILSSKKLLLSDSGFYLCAWSLTGNGYTFGSGTRLTVV.

The V gene is TRBV7-6, the J gene TRBJ2-6, with 8 bases matching TRBD1. With V trimmed by 2 bases and J by 3 bases, 6 bases remained unmatched. This CDR3 has 17 residues. Germline V lookup: CDR1 SGHVS, CDR2 FNYEAQ. The CDR3 DNA follows: TGTGCCAGCAGCTTACGTGCAGGGGGCGATGGGGCCAACGTCCTGACTTTC. Translated: CASSLRAGGDGANVLTF.

The rearrangement uses TRBV12-5 and TRBJ1-5; no reliable D call. V was cut by 1 base and J by 4 bases, with 11 bases left in between. Germline V CDR1 and CDR2: LGHNT, FRNRAP. CDR3 length: 15 amino acids. Here the CDR3 reads CASGLGGTANQPQHF. The CDR3 coding sequence is TGTGCTAGTGGTTTGGGAGGCACGGCTAATCAGCCCCAGCATTTT.

This clone occurred many times. The chain recombines TRBV11-2 with TRBJ1-6, with 9 positions matching TRBD1. The trim removed 5 bases at V and 9 bases at J, leaving 5 bases unmatched. The CDR3 contains 14 residues. CDR1 SGHAT and CDR2 FQNNGV come from the germline V gene. The CDR3 loop is CASSLRTGVSPLHF. In DNA, the CDR3 is TGTGCCAGCAGCCTAAGGACAGGGGTTTCACCCCTCCACTTT.

This clone has just one count. This chain links TRBV30 with TRBJ2-7, with 10 nucleotides matching TRBD1. Trimming took 2 bases from V and 5 from J; bases not matched to a gene: 9. This CDR3 has 15 residues. Per the germline V gene, CDR1 is GTSNPN and CDR2 is SVGIG (reference sequence). CDR3 DNA: TGTGCCTGGAGTACTCGACAGGGGGCGCGTCACGAGCAGTACTTC. It yields the protein CAWSTRQGARHEQYF.

The chain couples TRBV6-4 to TRBJ2-6, with D tentatively TRBD2 (6 bases). Germline CDR1 and CDR2: MRHNA and SNTAGT. V was trimmed by 4 bases and J by 2 bases, leaving 6 bases between them. The CDR3 runs 14 residues. CDR3 bases: TGTGCCAGCAGTGCGGGGGCTGGGGCCAACGTCCTGACTTTC. Protein sequence: CASSAGAGANVLTF.

The V and J genes are TRBV6-5 and TRBJ1-1; possibly TRBD1 for D (5 bases). The CDR3 runs 13 residues. Trimming took 7 bases from V and 4 from J, leaving 13 bases between them. From germline, CDR1 is MNHEY and CDR2 SVGAGI. The CDR3 DNA is TGTGCCAGCATCAAGGAGGGGACCACTGAAGCTTTCTTT. This translates into CASIKEGTTEAFF.

The chain links TRBV5-6 to TRBJ2-2; D is possibly TRBD1 (6 bases). This CDR3 has 15 residues. In germline, CDR1 is SGHDT, CDR2 YYEEEE. With 4 bases removed from V and 5 bases from J, the gap between germline ends came to 15 bases. The CDR3 DNA is TGTGCCAGCAGCAAGGGACAAGTGGAAACCGGGGAGCTGTTTTTT. Its translation is CASSKGQVETGELFF.

The V and J genes are TRBV15 and TRBJ1-1, with TRBD1 matching 8 bases. V gave up 0 bases and J gave up 5 bases; unmatched junction bases: 8. Per germline, CDR1 LNHNV and CDR2 YYDKDF (reference sequence). The CDR3 covers 16 residues. This CDR3 reads CATSRDINRGGTEAFF. CDR3 in DNA: TGTGCCACCAGCAGAGATATAAACAGGGGGGGGACTGAAGCTTTCTTT.

J is TRBJ1-4 and V is TRBV3-1 (or the pseudogene TRBV3-2), with D possibly TRBD1 on 5 matching bases. The CDR3 contains 15 residues. Trimming stripped 4 bases from V and 8 bases from J, with 17 bases between. Per germline, CDR1 LGHDT and CDR2 YNNKEL (reference sequence). CDR3 sequence (DNA): TGTGCCAGCAGCCTAAAGGCCAGGGTTTGGGAAAAACTGTTTTTT. As protein: CASSLKARVWEKLFF.

This chain links TRBV5-6 with TRBJ2-1, with D possibly being TRBD2 (6 bases). The CDR3 extends over 17 amino acids. Deletions cut 1 base from V and 4 bases from J, with 18 bases between. Germline CDR1 reads SGHDT; CDR2 reads YYEEEE. The CDR3 bases are TGTGCCAGCAGCTTGTTGAGTATAGCGGCGGCATACAATGAGCAGTTCTTC. Amino acid sequence: CASSLLSIAAAYNEQFF.

The chain joins TRBV6-6 to TRBJ2-5; 8 nucleotides agree with TRBD1. CDR3 size: 16 residues. Germline-derived CDR1 and CDR2 are MNHNY and SVGAGI (reference sequence). Unmatched junction bases numbered 9, after V lost 6 bases and J lost 0 bases. The CDR3 DNA reads as TGTGCCAGCAGCCCCCTCCCGGGACAGGACCAAGAGACCCAGTACTTC. Translated, it gives CASSPLPGQDQETQYF.

This clone was recorded many times. V usage is TRBV6-2 or TRBV6-3 and J usage is TRBJ1-6, with 8 bases fitting TRBD1. Germline values: CDR1 MNHEY, CDR2 SVGEGT. The CDR3 extends over 15 amino acids. V was pared by 2 bases and J by 8 bases, with 5 bases of the junction left unmatched. The CDR3 bases are TGTGCCAGCAGTTACACCGACAGGGGCGATTCACCCCTCCACTTT. Encoded protein: CASSYTDRGDSPLHF.

The CDR3 is CASSETSGTRWSTGELFF. The CDR3 coding sequence is TGTGCCAGCAGTGAAACTAGCGGGACTCGGTGGAGCACCGGGGAGCTGTTTTTT. V is TRBV2 and J is TRBJ2-2; TRBD2 matches at 10 bases. The J segment lost 4 bases and the V segment lost 2 bases, leaving 10 bases of the junction unmatched. The CDR3 has 18 residues. Germline V gene lookup returns CDR1 SNHLY and CDR2 FYNNEI.

V and J are TRBV7-9 and TRBJ1-1, with D unclear. The CDR3 totals 12 residues. CDR1 and CDR2 from the germline V gene are SEHNR and FQNEAQ (reference sequence). V was shortened by 6 bases and J by 5 bases, with 10 bases between the two germline ends. The CDR3 DNA reads as TGTGCCAGCAGTTCACAGCGGACTGAAGCTTTCTTT. This codes for CASSSQRTEAFF.

The chain carries TRBV18 and TRBJ2-3; perhaps TRBD2 as D (7 bases). CDR3 size: 16 residues. The V gene's germline CDR1 is KGHSH and CDR2 LQKENI. Deletions cut 6 bases from V and 0 bases from J, with 16 bases between. The CDR3 DNA sequence: TGTGCCAGCTCCTGGACAGCGGGGAGGAGCACAGATACGCAGTATTTT. Amino acids: CASSWTAGRSTDTQYF.

This chain links TRBV5-4 with TRBJ2-1; 13 bases agree with TRBD2. V lost 4 bases and J lost 3; bases outside the gene matches: 4. Germline assignment: CDR1 SGHNT and CDR2 YYREEE (reference sequence). CDR3 length: 16 residues. CDR3 loop: CASSPGLAGLYNEQFF. DNA for the CDR3: TGTGCCAGCAGCCCGGGACTAGCGGGACTCTACAATGAGCAGTTCTTC. The variable domain in full, with the rest retrieved from reference TRBV5-4 and TRBJ2-1, is ETGVTQSPTHLIKTRGQQVTLRCSSQSGHNTVSWYQQALGQGPQFIFQYYREEENGRGNFPPRFSGLQFPNYSSELNVNALELDDSALYLCASSPGLAGLYNEQFFGPGTRLTVL.

This chain joins TRBV21-1 and TRBJ2-7; no DNA check was done on the table's D call, TRBD1. TRBV21-1 is classified as a pseudogene. The CDR3 is 17 residues long. CDR3 protein: CASSKGRQGAPTYEQYV. CDR3 DNA sequence: TGTGCCAGCAGCAAAGGGAGACAGGGGGCCCCAACCTACGAGCAGTACGTC.